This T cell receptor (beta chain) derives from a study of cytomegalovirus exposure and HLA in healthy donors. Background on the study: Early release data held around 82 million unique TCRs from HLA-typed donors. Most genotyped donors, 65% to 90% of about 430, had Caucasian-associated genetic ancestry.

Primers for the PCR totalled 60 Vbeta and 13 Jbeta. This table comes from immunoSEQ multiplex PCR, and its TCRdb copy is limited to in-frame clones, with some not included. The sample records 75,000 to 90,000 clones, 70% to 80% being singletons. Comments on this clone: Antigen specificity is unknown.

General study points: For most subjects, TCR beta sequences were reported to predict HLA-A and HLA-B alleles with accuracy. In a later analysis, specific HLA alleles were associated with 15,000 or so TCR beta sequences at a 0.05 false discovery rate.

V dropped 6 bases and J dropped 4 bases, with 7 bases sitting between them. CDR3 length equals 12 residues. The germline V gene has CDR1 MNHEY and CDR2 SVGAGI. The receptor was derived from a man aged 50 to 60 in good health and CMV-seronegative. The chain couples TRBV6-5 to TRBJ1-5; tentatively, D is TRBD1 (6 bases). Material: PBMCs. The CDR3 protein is CASRQGNQPQHF. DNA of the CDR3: TGTGCCAGCAGACAGGGTAATCAGCCCCAGCATTTT.